One and the same sample provided the 10 T cell receptor beta chains below, sequenced in a study of chemoradiotherapy in HPV16-positive cancers. TCRdb's table, derived via immunoSEQ multiplex PCR, lists solely in-frame clones and lacks some. The table has approximately 12,000 clones, about three fifths seen once. Sample acquisition took place from a patient who underwent chemoradiotherapy. These receptors all come from a human donor with HPV-associated anogenital cancer.

This rearrangement joins TRBV9 to TRBJ1-1, with 7 bases lining up with TRBD1. Germline V gene data show CDR1 as SGDLS and CDR2 as YYNGEE. After removal of 4 bases from V and 5 bases from J, the junction contained 8 bases not matched to a gene. CDR3 length: 14 residues. The CDR3 loop reads CASSSPGQPTEAFF. The CDR3 DNA reads TGTGCCAGCAGCTCTCCGGGACAGCCGACTGAAGCTTTCTTT.

The V and J genes are TRBV28 and TRBJ2-3; 9 nucleotides match TRBD2. The CDR3 runs 12 residues. J lost 13 bases, V lost 2 bases, and 4 bases had no gene match. Germline loops: CDR1 MDHEN, CDR2 SYDVKM. For the CDR3, the DNA is TGTGCCAGCAGTTTAAGGCGGGAGGGCAAGTATTTT. This gives the protein CASSLRREGKYF.

This clone was seen only once. The rearrangement links TRBV19 to TRBJ1-1; D is uncertain. The CDR3 runs to 15 residues. Germline CDR1 and CDR2: LNHDA and SQIVND (reference sequence). Trimming stripped 5 bases from V and 3 bases from J, with 16 bases between. DNA for the CDR3: TGTGCCAGTAGTCCCCCCGGAGTCCTTGACACTGAAGCTTTCTTT. Translating gives CASSPPGVLDTEAFF.

The gene calls are TRBV19 and TRBJ2-2; no clear D. Germline V gives CDR1 LNHDA, CDR2 SQIVND (reference sequence). Trimming shortened V by 5 bases and J by 5 bases, and 15 bases separated the two germline ends. This CDR3 has 15 amino acids. The CDR3 loop is CASSVTGPGTGELFF. The CDR3, as DNA: TGTGCCAGTAGTGTCACTGGGCCCGGGACCGGGGAGCTGTTTTTT.

This clone was counted a single time. The chain uses TRBV28 and TRBJ1-1; 7 nucleotides align to TRBD1. CDR3 size: 17 residues. From germline, CDR1 is MDHEN and CDR2 SYDVKM. The V segment lost 7 bases and the J segment 5 bases; nucleotides outside the gene matches: 19. CDR3 coding DNA: TGTGCCAGCATGAGTTTGGCCGGTGGGACAGTGGGAACTGAAGCTTTCTTT. It translates to CASMSLAGGTVGTEAFF. Full variable domain (rest looked up from reference TRBV28 and TRBJ1-1): DVKVTQSSRYLVKRTGEKVFLECVQDMDHENMFWYRQDPGLGLRLIYFSYDVKMKEKGDIPEGYSVSREKKERFSLILESASTNQTSMYLCASMSLAGGTVGTEAFFGQGTRLTVV.

The CDR3 nucleotides are TGTGCCAGCAGGGGCAGGGGGATGGATGGCTACACCTTC. It encodes CASRGRGMDGYTF. The chain is built from TRBV6-6 and TRBJ1-2, with 7 bases aligning to TRBD1. CDR3 length equals 13 residues. V lost 6 bases to trimming and J lost 6 bases; unmatched junction nucleotides: 7. CDR1 is MNHNY, CDR2 SVGAGI, per germline (reference sequence).

V and J are TRBV7-9 and TRBJ1-2; D possibly corresponds to TRBD1 (6 bases). In germline, CDR1 is SEHNR, CDR2 FQNEAQ (reference sequence). This CDR3 comprises 16 residues. Trimming shortened V by 1 base and J by 1 base, and 13 bases separated the two germline ends. This CDR3 is CASSLGRTVNNYGYTF. CDR3 nucleotide sequence: TGTGCCAGCAGCTTAGGTCGGACAGTGAATAACTATGGCTACACCTTC.

The CDR3 nucleotides are TGTGCCAGCAGTTACCAGGGAGGAGGAAAACTGTTTTTT. Translating gives CASSYQGGGKLFF. The rearrangement uses TRBV28 and TRBJ1-4; possibly TRBD1 for D (5 bases). CDR1 MDHEN and CDR2 SYDVKM come from the germline V gene. The CDR3 has 13 amino acids. The ends were cut back, 4 bases at V and 10 bases at J, with 13 bases in the middle.

The chain couples TRBV30 to TRBJ2-7; the D gene is possibly TRBD2 (6 bases). V was trimmed by 0 bases and J by 2 bases, leaving 8 bases between them. The germline CDR1 and CDR2 sequences are GTSNPN and SVGIG (reference sequence). The CDR3 has 13 amino acids. CDR3 residues: CAWSVSGAYEQYF. CDR3 DNA sequence: TGTGCCTGGAGTGTATCGGGAGCCTACGAGCAGTACTTC.

The genes are TRBV5-1 and TRBJ2-2; D call uncertain. V lost 6 bases, J lost 2 bases, and 11 bases lay in between. This CDR3 region has 14 residues. Per the germline V gene, CDR1 is SGHRS and CDR2 is YFSETQ. CDR3 sequence (DNA): TGCGCCAGCATACTTGAGAGTAACACCGGGGAGCTGTTTTTT. This codes for CASILESNTGELFF.